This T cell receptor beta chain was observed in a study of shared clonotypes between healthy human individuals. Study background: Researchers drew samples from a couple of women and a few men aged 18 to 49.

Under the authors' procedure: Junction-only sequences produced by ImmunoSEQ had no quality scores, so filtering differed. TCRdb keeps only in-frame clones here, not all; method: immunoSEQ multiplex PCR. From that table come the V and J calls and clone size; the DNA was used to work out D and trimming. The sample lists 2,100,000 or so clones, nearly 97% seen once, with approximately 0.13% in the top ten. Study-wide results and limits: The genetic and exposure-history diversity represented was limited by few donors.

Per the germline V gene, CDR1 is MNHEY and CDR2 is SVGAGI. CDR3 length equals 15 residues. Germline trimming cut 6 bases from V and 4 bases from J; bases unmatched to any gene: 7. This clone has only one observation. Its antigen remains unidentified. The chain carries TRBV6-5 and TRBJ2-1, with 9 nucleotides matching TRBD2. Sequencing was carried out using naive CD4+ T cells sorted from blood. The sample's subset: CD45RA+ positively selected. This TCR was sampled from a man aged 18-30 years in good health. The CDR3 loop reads CASRISGSKYNEQFF. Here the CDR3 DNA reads TGTGCCAGCAGGATTAGCGGGAGCAAGTACAATGAGCAGTTCTTC.